This TCR beta chain was captured in a study of blood T cell repertoires in COVID-19. Study information: COVID-19 samples from acute and convalescent phases originated in the United States, Italy and Spain. The cDNA or gDNA used as material had been derived from T cells, B-cell-depleted T cells, or PBMCs.

CDR1 and CDR2 from the germline V gene are SGHRS and YFSETQ. The CDR3 is made up of 15 amino acids. Trimming removed 4 bases from V and 4 bases from J; junction bases left unmatched: 5. Authors' processing steps: Using reference gene primer amplification, nucleated cell counts were estimated. Measured with immunoSEQ multiplex PCR; TCRdb has only the in-frame clones, and not every one. V and J calls plus clone size are reproduced from that table; the DNA served to infer D and trimming. The sample lists approximately 70,000 clones, approximately 90% seen once, with 1.1% to 1.5% in the top ten. The receptor was isolated from a human donor in a cohort sampled during active COVID-19. Source material: peripheral blood. J is TRBJ2-1 and V is TRBV5-1, with 10 bases that match TRBD2. CDR3 loop: CASSPGTSVYNEQFF. DNA for the CDR3: TGCGCCAGCAGCCCGGGGACTAGCGTTTACAATGAGCAGTTCTTC. The variable domain in full, with the rest retrieved from reference TRBV5-1 and TRBJ2-1, is KAGVTQTPRYLIKTRGQQVTLSCSPISGHRSVSWYQQTPGQGLQFLFEYFSETQRNKGNFPGRFSGRQFSNSRSEMNVSTLELGDSALYLCASSPGTSVYNEQFFGPGTRLTVL.